This T cell receptor beta chain was identified in a study of glioma-infiltrating T cells. Study outcomes and limitations: Non-neoplastic patients had below-expected tissue-blood divergence, while all gliomas exceeded expectation.

Many counts were recorded for this clonotype. The antigen is unknown. CDR3 length: 17 residues. V was pared by 3 bases and J by 3 bases, with 20 bases between. Germline V lookup: CDR1 SNHLY, CDR2 FYNNEI. Using RNA template, CDR3s of TCR alpha and beta were amplified with iRepertoire arm-PCR. For one-step reverse transcription and amplification, about 85-400 ng of tissue mRNA or PBMC total RNA was used. TCRdb re-analysed the multiplex PCR reads in MiXCR, keeping a single row per CDR3 protein. The table has about 89,000 distinct CDR3 sequences, about 23% seen once. The TCR was taken from a human donor with low-grade glioma or glioblastoma, undergoing nonglioma brain surgery, or in good health (not recorded which). The V and J genes are TRBV2 and TRBJ1-2, with D perhaps TRBD1 (6 bases). Sequenced sample: glioma tissue, nonneoplastic brain tissue, or PBMCs (not recorded which). CDR3 amino acids: CASSDPRTEGPYYGYTF. The DNA for the CDR3 is TGTGCCAGCAGTGACCCTCGGACAGAAGGACCGTACTATGGCTACACCTTC. Based on the CDR3 plus reference TRBV2 and TRBJ1-2, the full variable domain is EPEVTQTPSHQVTQMGQEVILRCVPISNHLYFYWYRQILGQKVEFLVSFYNNEISEKSEIFDDQFSVERPDGSNFTLKIRSTKLEDSAMYFCASSDPRTEGPYYGYTFGSGTRLTVV.